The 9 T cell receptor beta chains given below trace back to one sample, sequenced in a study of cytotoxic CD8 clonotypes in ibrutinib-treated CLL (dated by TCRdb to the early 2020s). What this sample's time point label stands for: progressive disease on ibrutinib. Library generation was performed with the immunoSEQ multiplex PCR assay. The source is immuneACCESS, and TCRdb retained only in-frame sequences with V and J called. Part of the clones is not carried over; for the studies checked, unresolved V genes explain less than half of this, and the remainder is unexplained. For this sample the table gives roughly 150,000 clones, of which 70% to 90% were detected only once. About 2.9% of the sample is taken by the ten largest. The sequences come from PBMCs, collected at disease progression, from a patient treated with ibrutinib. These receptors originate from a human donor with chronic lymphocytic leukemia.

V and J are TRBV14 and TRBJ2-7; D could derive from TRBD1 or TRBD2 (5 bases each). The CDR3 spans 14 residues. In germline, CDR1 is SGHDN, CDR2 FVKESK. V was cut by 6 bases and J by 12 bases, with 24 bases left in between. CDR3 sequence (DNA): TGTGCCAGCAGGTCAACCGGGACCCAACAATATAGGTACTTC. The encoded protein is CASRSTGTQQYRYF.

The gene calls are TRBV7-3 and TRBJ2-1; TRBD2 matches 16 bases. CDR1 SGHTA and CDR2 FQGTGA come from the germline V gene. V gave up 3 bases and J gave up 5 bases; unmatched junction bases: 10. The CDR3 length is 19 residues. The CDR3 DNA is TGTGCCAGCAGCTTGTGGGGACTAGCGGGAGGGAACTCTCACAATGAGCAGTTCTTC. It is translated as CASSLWGLAGGNSHNEQFF.

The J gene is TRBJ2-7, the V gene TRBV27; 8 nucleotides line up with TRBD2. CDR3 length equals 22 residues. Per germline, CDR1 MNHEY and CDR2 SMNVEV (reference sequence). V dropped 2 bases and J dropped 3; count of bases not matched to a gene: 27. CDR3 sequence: CASSLPSGWREDSTVGYYEQYF. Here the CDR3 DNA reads TGTGCCAGCAGTTTACCCTCGGGGTGGCGGGAGGATTCAACAGTCGGCTACTACGAGCAGTACTTC.

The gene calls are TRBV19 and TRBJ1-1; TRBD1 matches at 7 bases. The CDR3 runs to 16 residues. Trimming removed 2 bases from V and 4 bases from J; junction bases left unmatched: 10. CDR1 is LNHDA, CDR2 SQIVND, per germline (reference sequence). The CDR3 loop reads CASSILGGGGVTEAFF. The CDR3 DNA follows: TGTGCCAGTAGTATACTGGGGGGAGGGGGCGTCACTGAAGCTTTCTTT.

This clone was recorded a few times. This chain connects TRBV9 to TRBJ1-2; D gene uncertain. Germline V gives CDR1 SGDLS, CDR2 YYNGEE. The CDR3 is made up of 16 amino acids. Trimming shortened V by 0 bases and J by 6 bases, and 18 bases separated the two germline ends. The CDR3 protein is CASSVDRVATVDGYTF. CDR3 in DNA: TGTGCCAGCAGCGTAGATAGGGTGGCTACAGTCGATGGCTACACCTTC.

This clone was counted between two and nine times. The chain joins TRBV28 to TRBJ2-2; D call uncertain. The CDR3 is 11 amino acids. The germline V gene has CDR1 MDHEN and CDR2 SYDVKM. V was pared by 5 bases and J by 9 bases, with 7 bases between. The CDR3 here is CASSTLWELFF. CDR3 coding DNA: TGTGCCAGCAGTACCCTCTGGGAGCTGTTTTTT.

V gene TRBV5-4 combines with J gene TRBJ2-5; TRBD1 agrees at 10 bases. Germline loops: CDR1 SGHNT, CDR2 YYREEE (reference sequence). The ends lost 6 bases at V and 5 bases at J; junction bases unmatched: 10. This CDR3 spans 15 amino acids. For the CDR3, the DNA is TGTGCCAGCAAGACCCCGACAGGGGGCGGGGAGACCCAGTACTTC. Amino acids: CASKTPTGGGETQYF.

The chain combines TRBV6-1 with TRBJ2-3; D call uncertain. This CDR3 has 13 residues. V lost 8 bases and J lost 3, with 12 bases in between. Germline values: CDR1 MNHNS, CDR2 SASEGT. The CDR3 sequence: CASGSSGTDTQYF. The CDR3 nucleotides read TGTGCCAGCGGATCGTCCGGGACAGATACGCAGTATTTT.

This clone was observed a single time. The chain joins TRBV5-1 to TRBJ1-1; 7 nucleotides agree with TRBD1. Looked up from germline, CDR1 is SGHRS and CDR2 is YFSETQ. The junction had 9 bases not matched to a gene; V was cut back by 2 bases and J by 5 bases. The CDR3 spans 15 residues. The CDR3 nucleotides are TGCGCCAGCAGCTTAAGGGACAGCCCGGGGACTGAAGCTTTCTTT. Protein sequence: CASSLRDSPGTEAFF.